The next 24 T cell receptor beta chains were all read from a single sample in a study of cytomegalovirus exposure and HLA in healthy donors (dated by TCRdb to 2016 to 2017). Library construction relied on the immunoSEQ multiplex PCR assay. For the multiplex PCR, a mixture combining 60 forward primers for TCR Vbeta segments and 13 reverse primers for TCR Jbeta segments was used. The table comes from immuneACCESS by way of TCRdb, which keeps in-frame sequences with V and J called. Part of the clones is missing from these tables; in studies checked, under half for an unresolved V gene and the rest for unknown reasons. A total of under 150,000 clones appear in this sample, about 80% of them only once. The top ten hold about 2.2% of the sample. The material sequenced was PBMCs. The receptors were gathered from a man aged 30 to 39 in good health and CMV-seronegative.

The chain uses TRBV19 and TRBJ1-5; D is ambiguous. The germline V gene encodes CDR1 LNHDA and CDR2 SQIVND (reference sequence). The V gene lost 5 bases and the J gene lost 0 bases, with 11 bases spanning the gap. CDR3 length: 15 amino acids. For the CDR3, the DNA is TGTGCCAGTAGTGGCACAGCTACTAGCAATCAGCCCCAGCATTTT. This codes for CASSGTATSNQPQHF.

This clone occurred once. The rearrangement joins TRBV11-2 to TRBJ2-1; unclear D gene. V lost 5 bases and J lost 4, with 12 bases in between. CDR3 size: 14 residues. The germline CDR1 and CDR2 sequences are SGHAT and FQNNGV. The CDR3 sequence: CASSPRTSYNEQFF. The CDR3 DNA is TGTGCCAGCAGCCCCCGCACTTCGTACAATGAGCAGTTCTTC.

This chain links TRBV19 with TRBJ2-3; possibly TRBD1 for D (6 bases). V lost 4 bases and J lost 2, with 16 bases in between. CDR3 size: 16 residues. The germline CDR1 and CDR2 sequences are LNHDA and SQIVND (reference sequence). CDR3 protein: CASSTRTAPTTDTQYF. The CDR3 nucleotides are TGTGCCAGTAGTACCCGGACAGCCCCGACCACAGATACGCAGTATTTT.

The chain carries TRBV28 and TRBJ2-7, with D maybe TRBD2 (6 bases). Germline V gene data show CDR1 as MDHEN and CDR2 as SYDVKM. V was trimmed by 6 bases and J by 0 bases, leaving 15 bases between them. The CDR3 has 15 amino acids. The CDR3 reads CASSRSRGGSYEQYF. In DNA form, the CDR3 reads TGTGCCAGCAGCAGAAGTCGGGGAGGCTCCTACGAGCAGTACTTC.

This clone appeared a single time. One junction end does not reproduce the germline sequence, and a read error may be involved. J is TRBJ2-1 and V is TRBV28; tentatively, D is TRBD2 (6 bases). The CDR3 has 12 residues. CDR1 and CDR2 from the germline V gene are MDHEN and SYDVKM. The CDR3 region has the DNA TGTGCCAGCAGTGTCCTTGGCGGGAACTTTCTCTTC. Translated, it gives CASSVLGGNFLF.

V is TRBV18 and J is TRBJ1-2; 9 bases fit TRBD1. The germline CDR1 and CDR2 sequences are KGHSH and LQKENI. J lost 6 bases, V lost 3 bases, and 2 bases had no gene match. There are 13 residues in the CDR3. CDR3 sequence: CASSPWTGDGYTF. For the CDR3, the DNA is TGTGCCAGCTCACCCTGGACAGGGGATGGCTACACCTTC.

This chain uses TRBV2 with TRBJ2-1, with D hard to call. The CDR3 is 14 amino acids. CDR1 is SNHLY, CDR2 FYNNEI, per germline. Trimming stripped 5 bases from V and 2 bases from J, with 10 bases between. This CDR3 is CASSPVATYNEQFF. The CDR3 DNA reads as TGTGCCAGCAGTCCGGTAGCAACCTACAATGAGCAGTTCTTC. Full variable domain (missing parts from reference TRBV2 and TRBJ2-1): EPEVTQTPSHQVTQMGQEVILRCVPISNHLYFYWYRQILGQKVEFLVSFYNNEISEKSEIFDDQFSVERPDGSNFTLKIRSTKLEDSAMYFCASSPVATYNEQFFGPGTRLTVL.

The chain recombines TRBV27 with TRBJ1-4; D possibly corresponds to TRBD1 (5 bases). V lost 6 bases and J 9 bases, leaving 20 bases between the germline ends. Germline loops: CDR1 MNHEY, CDR2 SMNVEV (reference sequence). The CDR3 has 15 amino acids. The chain's CDR3 is CASSTRDLGHKKLFF. DNA of the CDR3: TGTGCCAGCAGCACCCGGGACTTAGGACATAAAAAACTGTTTTTT.

The chain carries TRBV10-2 and TRBJ2-3, with D possibly TRBD2 on 7 matching bases. The CDR3 loop spans 15 amino acids. CDR1 and CDR2 (germline): WSHSY, SAAADI. Trimming pared 2 bases from V and 4 bases from J, leaving 13 bases between. The chain's CDR3 is CASSERTGGADTQYF. The CDR3 DNA reads as TGCGCCAGCAGTGAGAGGACGGGGGGCGCAGATACGCAGTATTTT.

This clone has a handful of counts. Here the CDR3 reads CASSPTPRVFPNEQFF. For the CDR3, the DNA is TGTGCCAGCTCACCAACCCCCAGGGTCTTCCCTAATGAGCAGTTCTTC. The chain uses TRBV18 and TRBJ2-1; a possible D gene is TRBD1 (5 bases). The germline V gene has CDR1 KGHSH and CDR2 LQKENI. The CDR3 totals 16 residues. The V end was cut by 2 bases, the J end by 7 bases, with 18 bases between.

The sample holds a few counts of this clone. The rearrangement uses TRBV5-4 and TRBJ2-7; 8 nucleotides line up with TRBD2. The CDR3 covers 15 residues. V dropped 0 bases and J dropped 0; count of bases not matched to a gene: 2. Germline-derived CDR1 and CDR2 are SGHNT and YYREEE (reference sequence). This CDR3 is CASSLAGTSSYEQYF. The DNA of the CDR3 is TGTGCCAGCAGCTTGGCAGGGACTAGCTCCTACGAGCAGTACTTC.

V is TRBV6-5 and J is TRBJ2-7, with D unresolved. The CDR3 spans 14 residues. Deletions cut 7 bases from V and 6 bases from J, with 19 bases between. The germline CDR1 and CDR2 sequences are MNHEY and SVGAGI. This CDR3 is CASNRDGSSREQYF. For the CDR3, the DNA is TGTGCCAGCAACCGAGACGGGTCTAGTCGCGAGCAGTACTTC.

J is TRBJ1-2 and V is TRBV6-1; 8 bases match TRBD1. The CDR3 length is 17 residues. V lost 4 bases and J lost 6; bases outside the gene matches: 16. The germline V gene has CDR1 MNHNS and CDR2 SASEGT. The DNA of the CDR3 is TGTGCCAGCAGTGTTTATGATGAGACAGGGGATCGGAATGGCTACACCTTC. This codes for CASSVYDETGDRNGYTF.

This chain uses TRBV15 with TRBJ2-7; 9 bases agree with TRBD2. CDR3 size: 16 residues. The trim removed 0 bases at V and 2 bases at J, leaving 5 bases unmatched. From germline, CDR1 is LNHNV and CDR2 YYDKDF (reference sequence). The CDR3 DNA follows: TGTGCCACCAGCAGAGACGGGGCGGGAGGGCCCTACGAGCAGTACTTC. Amino acids: CATSRDGAGGPYEQYF.

The chain links TRBV28 to TRBJ2-7, with a possible D match to TRBD2 (7 bases). V lost 4 bases to trimming and J lost 3 bases, with 16 bases between them. Germline loops: CDR1 MDHEN, CDR2 SYDVKM. The CDR3 runs to 15 residues. CDR3 sequence (DNA): TGTGCCAGCAGTTCCCTACTGGGGGGGCGCTACGAGCAGTACTTC. This codes for CASSSLLGGRYEQYF. Combining the CDR3 with reference TRBV28 and TRBJ2-7 gives the whole variable domain DVKVTQSSRYLVKRTGEKVFLECVQDMDHENMFWYRQDPGLGLRLIYFSYDVKMKEKGDIPEGYSVSREKKERFSLILESASTNQTSMYLCASSSLLGGRYEQYFGPGTRLTVT.

The CDR3 is CASSRSGTAFEQYF. The CDR3 region has the DNA TGTGCCAGCAGCCGTTCCGGGACAGCCTTCGAGCAGTACTTC. The rearrangement links TRBV5-6 to TRBJ2-5; the match to TRBD1 covers 7 bases. The DNA end is a closer match to TRBJ2-7, so the J assignment may be wrong. Germline V gene sequence: CDR1 SGHDT, CDR2 YYEEEE. CDR3 size: 14 residues.

This chain joins TRBV15 and TRBJ2-6; perhaps TRBD1 as D (5 bases). This CDR3 spans 19 amino acids. Trimming stripped 0 bases from V and 0 bases from J, with 15 bases between. CDR1 and CDR2 from the germline V gene are LNHNV and YYDKDF (reference sequence). The CDR3 DNA follows: TGTGCCACCAGCAGAGATAGGACACTCCTCCACTCTGGGGCCAACGTCCTGACTTTC. This translates into CATSRDRTLLHSGANVLTF.

In this sample, this clone turned up a few times. The V gene is TRBV27, the J gene TRBJ1-5, with 8 bases fitting TRBD1. With V trimmed by 7 bases and J by 0 bases, 5 bases remained unmatched. This CDR3 is built from 15 residues. The germline V gene has CDR1 MNHEY and CDR2 SMNVEV (reference sequence). For the CDR3, the DNA is TGTGCCAGCAAGCAGGGGGCTTATAGCAATCAGCCCCAGCATTTT. This codes for CASKQGAYSNQPQHF.

This chain joins TRBV4-1 and TRBJ2-7; TRBD1 matches 7 bases. Germline V lookup: CDR1 MGHRA, CDR2 YSYEKL. The trim removed 5 bases at V and 5 bases at J, leaving 3 bases unmatched. This CDR3 is built from 12 residues. The CDR3 nucleotides are TGCGCCAGCAGCATAGACAGGGACGAGCAGTACTTC. Protein product: CASSIDRDEQYF.

The chain has TRBV2 and TRBJ2-7; 9 bases match TRBD1. Germline CDR1 and CDR2: SNHLY and FYNNEI. J gave up 4 bases and V 6 bases, and 7 bases lay outside the gene matches. The length of the CDR3 is 14 residues. The CDR3 is CASSLSGQGYEQYF. The CDR3 region has the DNA TGTGCCAGCAGCCTGTCGGGACAGGGATACGAGCAGTACTTC. Full variable domain (outside the CDR3, taken from reference TRBV2 and TRBJ2-7): EPEVTQTPSHQVTQMGQEVILRCVPISNHLYFYWYRQILGQKVEFLVSFYNNEISEKSEIFDDQFSVERPDGSNFTLKIRSTKLEDSAMYFCASSLSGQGYEQYFGPGTRLTVT.

The chain joins TRBV5-5 to TRBJ2-1; D ambiguous. Trimming took 4 bases from V and 0 from J, leaving 8 bases between them. CDR3 length: 14 residues. Germline V gene data show CDR1 as SGHKS and CDR2 as YYEKEE (reference sequence). The CDR3 DNA is TGTGCCAGCAGCACTCCGAGCTCCTACAATGAGCAGTTCTTC. This codes for CASSTPSSYNEQFF.

The chain joins TRBV7-9 to TRBJ1-2, with TRBD1 matching 9 bases. V shed 6 bases and J 8 bases; nucleotides not matched to a gene: 10. Germline CDR1 SEHNR, CDR2 FQNEAQ (reference sequence). CDR3 size: 14 residues. CDR3 sequence reads: CASSRRDREIGYTF. The CDR3 DNA follows: TGTGCCAGCAGTCGCCGGGACAGGGAGATAGGCTACACCTTC.

This sequence joins TRBV5-1 and TRBJ1-3; no reliable D call. Germline V gene lookup returns CDR1 SGHRS and CDR2 YFSETQ. Deletions cut 0 bases from V and 0 bases from J, with 13 bases between. This CDR3 region has 17 residues. CDR3 nucleotides: TGCGCCAGCAGCTTGGATGGGCAGTTGCTCTCTGGAAACACCATATATTTT. Translating gives CASSLDGQLLSGNTIYF.

The V gene is TRBV4-2, the J gene TRBJ1-5, with TRBD1 as a possible D gene (6 bases). The CDR3 consists of 14 residues. V was pared by 1 base and J by 6 bases, with 10 bases between. Germline values: CDR1 LGHNA, CDR2 YNFKEQ. The CDR3 loop is CASSQVRGAQPQHF. CDR3 DNA: TGTGCCAGCAGCCAAGTCCGGGGGGCTCAGCCCCAGCATTTT.